This is a list of T cell receptor beta chains from one sample in a study of blood T cells in healthy people across ages. TCRdb reanalysed the 5' RACE reads using MiXCR and keeps one entry per CDR3 protein. The repertoire has hundreds of thousands of distinct CDR3 sequences, under 30% of them found once; the top ten carry 15% to 17%. Sequenced: blood. The receptors originated from a woman older than 75 in good health. CDR3s include the opening cysteine and the closing phenylalanine or tryptophan. The D gene is left open where the match is weak. Clone sizes are given selectively: once, few, many, or a class where the clone is expanded.

v_call	d_call	j_call	clone_size	cdr3_aa	cdr3_nt
TRBV12-3/TRBV12-4	TRBD2	TRBJ2-3	-	CASSLGLSARADMQYF	TGTGCCAGCAGTTTGGGACTATCAGCGAGAGCAGATATGCAGTATTTT
TRBV20-1	TRBD1	TRBJ2-5	few	CSADKLDRDVGETQYF	TGCAGTGCCGACAAACTGGACAGGGACGTAGGGGAGACCCAGTACTTC
TRBV7-9	-	TRBJ2-1	many	CASSPPGTAHDEQFF	TGTGCCAGCAGCCCTCCCGGGACCGCACACGATGAGCAGTTCTTC
TRBV6-1	TRBD1	TRBJ2-1	many	CASSVALTGGNHEQFF	TGTGCCAGCAGTGTGGCGCTGACAGGGGGGAATCATGAGCAGTTCTTC
TRBV29-1	-	TRBJ2-7	-	CSATQGYEQYF	TGCAGCGCAACGCAGGGGTACGAGCAGTACTTC
TRBV5-1	-	TRBJ2-7	many	CASRSDWVYEQYF	TGCGCCAGCAGATCGGACTGGGTCTACGAGCAGTACTTC
TRBV12-3/TRBV12-4	-	TRBJ1-6	-	CASSPYSFLNNSPPHF	TGTGCCAGCAGCCCCTACAGTTTCCTTAATAATTCACCCCCCCACTTT
TRBV7-9	-	TRBJ1-1	many	CASSFRDQAFF	TGTGCCAGCAGCTTCCGGGACCAAGCTTTCTTT
TRBV12-3/TRBV12-4	TRBD1	TRBJ1-2	many	CASSLQDRGYGYTF	TGTGCCAGCAGTTTACAAGACAGGGGATATGGCTACACCTTC
TRBV20-1	-	TRBJ1-1	-	CSATPGETNTDAFF	TGCAGTGCCACCCCGGGGGAGACGAACACTGACGCTTTCTTT
TRBV12-3/TRBV12-4	TRBD2	TRBJ2-5	many	CASRLAGGQETQYF	TGTGCCAGCAGACTAGCGGGGGGTCAAGAGACCCAGTACTTC
TRBV7-9	TRBD1	TRBJ2-1	many	CASRRTGQKNEQFF	TGTGCCAGCAGACGAACGGGACAGAAAAATGAGCAGTTCTTC
TRBV16	-	TRBJ1-5	-	CASSQTKVQPQHF	TGTGCCAGCAGCCAGACTAAGGTTCAGCCCCAGCATTTT
TRBV5-5	-	TRBJ2-7	many	CASSLGNRDTWDEQYF	TGTGCCAGCAGTTTGGGGAACCGGGACACCTGGGACGAGCAGTACTTC